The 32 T cell receptor beta chains given below trace back to one sample, sequenced in a study of patients and donors after allogeneic stem cell transplantation. TCRdb called the RT-PCR reads again in MiXCR, with one record for every CDR3 protein. The repertoire has 200,000 to 250,000 distinct CDR3 sequences, roughly 14% of them found once; the top ten carry roughly 10%. Sequenced sample: blood, either unsorted or a sorted T cell fraction (not recorded which). Every receptor here comes from a human donor who was either an allogeneic HSCT recipient or a stem cell or donor lymphocyte infusion donor (not recorded which). It is not recorded whose cells these are; they may come from a transplant donor.

A few counts support this clonotype. Since no conserved phenylalanine or tryptophan closes the CDR3, a read error is the likely cause. Because the CDR3's place on the DNA is in doubt, the DNA is left out and the CDR3 is given as listed by TCRdb. CDR3 sequence: CASSLGGASFY. The chain joins TRBV11-2 to TRBJ2-5; whether TRBD2, the table's D call, matches the DNA was not checked. The germline gives CDR1 SGHAT, CDR2 FQNNGV. The CDR3 length is 11 residues, termini included.

Only a few counts were recorded for this clonotype. The CDR3 DNA sequence: TGCAGTGCTAGATCTTTGGGAGGCAATAATTCACCCCTCCACTTT. Translating gives CSARSLGGNNSPLHF. V usage is TRBV20-1 and J usage is TRBJ1-6; D is unresolved. The CDR3 is 15 amino acids. The V and J ends lost 2 bases and 5 bases respectively, with 13 bases between them. Germline V lookup: CDR1 DFQATT, CDR2 SNEGSKA (reference sequence).

The genes are TRBV18 and TRBJ2-7; a possible D gene is TRBD2 (6 bases). Germline V CDR1 and CDR2: KGHSH, LQKENI. V lost 4 bases, J lost 3 bases, and 19 bases lay in between. This CDR3 is 16 amino acids long. CDR3 bases: TGTGCCAGCTCACGAGGCCCGGGAGTTGGGTTCTACGAGCAGTACTTC. Translated: CASSRGPGVGFYEQYF.

This clonotype was detected only a few times. V and J are TRBV7-2 and TRBJ1-4, with D maybe TRBD1 (5 bases). The ends were cut back, 0 bases at V and 2 bases at J, with 7 bases in the middle. This CDR3 spans 15 amino acids. Germline CDR1 and CDR2: SGHTA and FQGNSA. This chain's CDR3 is CASSLAGETNEKLFF. DNA for the CDR3: TGTGCCAGCAGCTTAGCAGGGGAGACTAATGAAAAACTGTTTTTT.

The chain combines TRBV24-1 with TRBJ2-2; no clear D. From germline, CDR1 is KGHDR and CDR2 SFDVKD. The length of the CDR3 is 15 residues. V dropped 5 bases and J dropped 2 bases, with 11 bases sitting between them. CDR3 region: CATSVGIRNTGELFF. CDR3 sequence (DNA): TGTGCCACCAGTGTGGGCATCCGAAACACCGGGGAGCTGTTTTTT.

This rearrangement joins TRBV7-9 to TRBJ1-2; a possible D gene is TRBD1 (6 bases). Germline V gives CDR1 SEHNR, CDR2 FQNEAQ (reference sequence). The CDR3 totals 12 residues. The ends were cut back, 4 bases at V and 8 bases at J, with 11 bases in the middle. The CDR3 region is CASSSTGWGYTF. The DNA of the CDR3 is TGTGCCAGCAGCTCAACAGGGTGGGGCTACACCTTC.

This clonotype was counted many times. J is TRBJ1-6 and V is TRBV28; D not resolved. The V gene lost 8 bases and the J gene lost 0 bases, with 23 bases spanning the gap. In germline, CDR1 is MDHEN, CDR2 SYDVKM. The CDR3 sequence is 19 residues long. CDR3 bases: TGTGCCAGCGGCTCGGCGGTGGTAGGGTTTCGCTCCTATAATTCACCCCTCCACTTT. Encoded protein: CASGSAVVGFRSYNSPLHF.

This chain uses TRBV5-1 with TRBJ2-7, with D possibly being TRBD2 (5 bases). The ends were cut back, 0 bases at V and 5 bases at J, with 9 bases in the middle. This CDR3 comprises 13 residues. Germline V gene sequence: CDR1 SGHRS, CDR2 YFSETQ. DNA of the CDR3: TGCGCCAGCAGCTTGGGACTACTGAACGAGCAGTACTTC. It codes for CASSLGLLNEQYF.

In this sample, this clonotype turned up a few times. The chain couples TRBV25-1 to TRBJ1-1; a weak D match, TRBD1 (5 bases). The CDR3 has 14 residues. Germline CDR1 reads MGHDK; CDR2 reads SYGVNS. The V gene lost 1 base and the J gene lost 4 bases, with 10 bases spanning the gap. In DNA form, the CDR3 reads TGTGCCAGCAGTGAATTAAGGGGCCTCACTGAAGCTTTCTTT. It is translated as CASSELRGLTEAFF.

This clonotype was recorded many times. The V call is TRBV20-1, the J call TRBJ2-1, with 8 bases identical to TRBD2. The ends lost 6 bases at V and 0 bases at J; junction bases unmatched: 10. This CDR3 is 16 amino acids long. The germline V gene has CDR1 DFQATT and CDR2 SNEGSKA (reference sequence). In DNA form, the CDR3 reads TGCAGTGCCCTCCGGGCCGGGACTAGCTCCTACAATGAGCAGTTCTTC. This sequence encodes CSALRAGTSSYNEQFF.

This clonotype was detected only a few times. The chain carries TRBV6-2 or TRBV6-3 and TRBJ1-1; 7 positions agree with TRBD1. V shed 0 bases, J shed 6 bases, and the junction held 13 bases outside the gene matches. This CDR3 comprises 17 residues. Germline loops: CDR1 MNHEY, CDR2 SVGEGT. DNA for the CDR3: TGTGCCAGCAGTTACTCTTTACAGGGGCGACTCGGGTCTGAAGCTTTCTTT. Its translation is CASSYSLQGRLGSEAFF.

This clonotype was seen only a few times. The rearrangement joins TRBV11-3 to TRBJ2-1, with D perhaps TRBD1 or TRBD2 (5 bases each). Germline CDR1 SGHNT, CDR2 YENEEA. CDR3 length: 16 residues. Trimming removed 3 bases at V and 5 bases at J, with 17 bases between. The CDR3 reads CASSLTLGDPNNEQFF. The CDR3 bases are TGTGCCAGCAGCTTGACGCTCGGGGACCCGAACAATGAGCAGTTCTTC.

The chain uses TRBV7-3 and TRBJ2-5, with TRBD2 as a possible D gene (5 bases). V was shortened by 5 bases and J by 5 bases, with 18 bases between the two germline ends. Germline assignment: CDR1 SGHTA and CDR2 FQGTGA. This CDR3 has 15 amino acids. In DNA, the CDR3 is TGTGCCAGCAGCCTCATGGCGTCGAGGGCGGAGACCCAGTACTTC. It codes for CASSLMASRAETQYF.

Many counts were recorded for this clonotype. V is TRBV20-1 and J is TRBJ2-2; D not certain. The CDR3 has 14 amino acids. The germline V and J ends were trimmed by 3 bases and 0 bases, with 8 bases remaining between them. Germline CDR1 DFQATT, CDR2 SNEGSKA (reference sequence). CDR3 sequence: CSARKKPNTGELFF. The CDR3 DNA sequence: TGCAGTGCTAGGAAGAAACCGAACACCGGGGAGCTGTTTTTT.

This sequence joins TRBV2 and TRBJ2-1, with TRBD2 matching 11 bases. The CDR3 covers 16 residues. Germline CDR1 and CDR2: SNHLY and FYNNEI. Trimming cost V 11 bases and J 8 bases; bases outside gene matches: 17. CDR3 nucleotides: TGTGCCGGGAAGGAGCCTAGCGGGGGGACCAACCATGAGCAGTTCTTC. It codes for CAGKEPSGGTNHEQFF.

This rearrangement joins TRBV11-2 to TRBJ1-5; 8 bases map to TRBD1. The V gene's germline CDR1 is SGHAT and CDR2 FQNNGV. The CDR3 length is 15 residues. The trim removed 6 bases at V and 2 bases at J, leaving 6 bases unmatched. CDR3 amino acids: CASRPGGLGNQPQHF. The CDR3 DNA follows: TGTGCCAGCAGGCCAGGGGGCTTGGGCAATCAGCCCCAGCATTTT.

This clonotype occurred a few times. The conserved phenylalanine or tryptophan is not found at the CDR3 terminus, so this likely reflects a read error. The V gene is TRBV3-1, the J gene TRBJ2-1; maybe TRBD1 (6 bases). Germline assignment: CDR1 LGHDT and CDR2 YNNKEL (reference sequence). This CDR3 is built from 12 residues. The V end was cut by 4 bases, the J end by 7 bases, with 8 bases between. CDR3 nucleotides: TGTGCCAGCAGCCGAGGGGGAAATGAGCAGTTCTTA. Its protein product is CASSRGGNEQFL.

The chain is built from TRBV7-3 and TRBJ2-5; 7 nucleotides match TRBD2. This CDR3 contains 14 residues. The V segment lost 5 bases and the J segment 5 bases; nucleotides outside the gene matches: 8. Germline CDR1 and CDR2: SGHTA and FQGTGA. CDR3 amino acids: CASSPDGRGETQYF. DNA of the CDR3: TGTGCCAGCAGCCCGGATGGGCGGGGGGAGACCCAGTACTTC.

This clonotype was seen many times. This chain's CDR3 is CASSSTGFSGEQYF. In DNA, the CDR3 is TGTGCCAGCAGTAGCACAGGATTCTCGGGGGAGCAGTACTTC. The V call is TRBV12-3 or TRBV12-4, the J call TRBJ2-7; D possibly uses TRBD1 or TRBD2 (5 bases each). Between the trimmed V and J ends, which lost 5 bases and 7 bases, there was a span of 18 bases. CDR3 length equals 14 residues.

In its sample, this clonotype was seen a few times. The V call is TRBV28, the J call TRBJ2-7; TRBD2 aligns across 7 bases. This CDR3 region has 14 residues. V gave up 7 bases and J gave up 7 bases; unmatched junction bases: 13. In germline, CDR1 is MDHEN, CDR2 SYDVKM. The CDR3 reads CASIKGGGVKEQYF. The CDR3 DNA reads as TGTGCCAGCATCAAAGGCGGGGGAGTAAAGGAGCAGTACTTC.

This clonotype was counted many times. The chain links TRBV5-1 to TRBJ2-5; D is ambiguous. The CDR3 totals 14 residues. Trimming removed 4 bases at V and 7 bases at J, with 17 bases between. Germline CDR1 and CDR2: SGHRS and YFSETQ. The chain's CDR3 is CASSPNSRVVTQYF. The CDR3 DNA sequence: TGCGCCAGCAGCCCCAACTCTCGGGTCGTGACCCAGTACTTC.

This sequence joins TRBV7-2 and TRBJ1-5; no definite D call. This CDR3 is built from 14 residues. Trimming removed 2 bases at V and 3 bases at J, with 8 bases between. CDR1 is SGHTA, CDR2 FQGNSA, per germline. CDR3 region: CASSLFDSNQPQHF. The CDR3 bases are TGTGCCAGCAGCTTATTTGATTCCAATCAGCCCCAGCATTTT. The entire variable domain, with the rest obtained from reference TRBV7-2 and TRBJ1-5, is as follows: GAGVSQSPSNKVTEKGKDVELRCDPISGHTALYWYRQSLGQGLEFLIYFQGNSAPDKSGLPSDRFSAERTGGSVSTLTIQRTQQEDSAVYLCASSLFDSNQPQHFGDGTRLSIL.

This clonotype occurred a few times. The V gene is TRBV5-1, the J gene TRBJ1-3; 7 bases line up with TRBD1. This CDR3 spans 16 amino acids. With 4 bases clipped from V and 7 bases from J, the junction kept 14 bases outside the gene matches. Germline V gene data show CDR1 as SGHRS and CDR2 as YFSETQ. Written as DNA, the CDR3 is TGCGCCAGCAGCCCCTCGACAGGGCCTGAGAAGAACACCATATATTTT. Its translation is CASSPSTGPEKNTIYF.

This clonotype was seen a few times. CDR3 sequence reads: CASSLKTGGAIGAAFF. The CDR3, as DNA: TGTGCCAGCAGCCTCAAGACAGGGGGCGCTATTGGGGCAGCTTTCTTT. V usage is TRBV7-2 and J usage is TRBJ1-1; 10 bases agree with TRBD1. The CDR3 is 16 residues long. V gave up 5 bases and J gave up 10 bases; unmatched junction bases: 16. The germline CDR1 and CDR2 sequences are SGHTA and FQGNSA.

The rearrangement links TRBV11-1 to TRBJ2-7; unclear D gene. The V end was cut by 1 base, the J end by 6 bases, with 10 bases between. The CDR3 extends over 13 amino acids. Germline CDR1 and CDR2: SGHAT and FQDESV (reference sequence). The CDR3 protein is CASSLDRQVEQYF. In DNA, the CDR3 is TGTGCCAGCAGCTTAGATCGCCAGGTCGAGCAGTACTTC.

There are a few counts of this clonotype. The chain recombines TRBV7-6 with TRBJ1-5, with unresolved D. V lost 4 bases to trimming and J lost 3 bases, with 7 bases between them. Germline V gene sequence: CDR1 SGHVS, CDR2 FNYEAQ. The CDR3 covers 13 residues. CDR3 region: CASSYTDNQPQHF. In nucleotides, the CDR3 is TGTGCCAGCAGCTACACAGACAATCAGCCCCAGCATTTT.

This clonotype has only a few counts. The rearrangement uses TRBV7-9 and TRBJ2-5, with 7 bases that match TRBD2. This CDR3 contains 14 residues. Germline V lookup: CDR1 SEHNR, CDR2 FQNEAQ (reference sequence). V was pared by 8 bases and J by 5 bases, with 11 bases of the junction left unmatched. The chain's CDR3 is CASVGGGVSETQYF. CDR3 in DNA: TGTGCCAGCGTGGGGGGAGGGGTATCGGAGACCCAGTACTTC.

This clonotype was seen more than once but under ten times. This chain links TRBV5-6 with TRBJ2-7, with D unclear. The CDR3 totals 11 residues. The V end lost 4 bases, the J end lost 7 bases, and 9 bases lay between the germline ends. In germline, CDR1 is SGHDT, CDR2 YYEEEE. DNA of the CDR3: TGTGCCAGCAGCGCAATAAAAGAGCAGTACTTC. Protein product: CASSAIKEQYF.

The rearrangement joins TRBV5-5 to TRBJ1-1; no definite D call. CDR1 and CDR2 (germline): SGHKS, YYEKEE (reference sequence). V gave up 4 bases and J gave up 6 bases, with 16 bases separating them. The CDR3 loop spans 14 amino acids. CDR3 amino acids: CASSTDPGLPEAFF. The DNA of the CDR3 is TGTGCCAGCAGCACTGACCCGGGCCTCCCTGAAGCTTTCTTT.

V is TRBV2 and J is TRBJ2-7; 7 positions agree with TRBD1. Germline V gene lookup returns CDR1 SNHLY and CDR2 FYNNEI. V was clipped by 7 bases and J by 3 bases; unmatched bases: 15. The CDR3 runs to 16 residues. This CDR3 reads CASKRPLGGQSYEQYF. The CDR3 bases are TGTGCCAGCAAGAGGCCCCTTGGGGGACAGAGCTACGAGCAGTACTTC.

This chain uses TRBV7-9 with TRBJ2-1, with 7 bases that match TRBD2. CDR1 and CDR2 (germline): SEHNR, FQNEAQ (reference sequence). After removal of 1 base from V and 8 bases from J, the junction contained 11 bases not matched to a gene. The CDR3 spans 16 residues. CDR3 protein: CASSLGSSGFFDEQFF. CDR3 sequence (DNA): TGTGCCAGCAGCTTAGGGTCTAGCGGCTTTTTCGATGAGCAGTTCTTC.

This clonotype showed up just a few times. The chain joins TRBV20-1 to TRBJ2-1; D call uncertain. Germline V gene sequence: CDR1 DFQATT, CDR2 SNEGSKA (reference sequence). V lost 2 bases and J lost 1, with 9 bases in between. The CDR3 has 14 amino acids. The DNA for the CDR3 is TGCAGTGCTAGAAGTACAGAATCCTACAATGAGCAGTTCTTC. This codes for CSARSTESYNEQFF.